The clone carrying this TCR beta chain was counted at least ten times. Antigen specificity is unknown. Sample time point: newly diagnosed GD, antithyroid drugs for less than 3 months. Isolated PBMC RNA provided the starting material for the TCR library. This record belongs to a study of regulatory T cells in long-lasting Graves disease. In building TCR beta libraries, iRepertoire HTBI primers were used together with Arm-PCR of CDR3 regions. TCRdb recomputed calls from the multiplex PCR reads with MiXCR, one row per CDR3 protein. Of 540,000 or so distinct CDR3 sequences detected, roughly 14% appear once; the ten largest clones hold over 7.5%. Study findings and constraints: Persistent disease preferred TRBV28, TRBJ1-2 and TRBJ2-5. What was studied was peripheral blood only, and not thyroid tissue.

The germline V and J ends were trimmed by 7 bases and 1 base, with 20 bases remaining between them. Germline V lookup: CDR1 SNHLY, CDR2 FYNNEI. This CDR3 has 16 residues. These records were also assigned to another study, of T cells in Graves' hyperthyroidism and ophthalmopathy. That report adds: Patients with uncontrolled infections, other autoimmune diseases, pregnancy or lactation were excluded.

The sequences come from peripheral blood mononuclear cells (PBMCs), collected at new diagnosis, from a patient treated with antithyroid drugs. The rearrangement links TRBV2 to TRBJ2-7; either TRBD1 or TRBD2 may supply D (5 bases each). This sequence was found in a man aged 25-40 years with Graves disease. CDR3: CASTPTPGPGSYEQYF. The CDR3 bases are TGTGCCAGCACTCCGACTCCGGGACCAGGATCCTACGAGCAGTACTTC.